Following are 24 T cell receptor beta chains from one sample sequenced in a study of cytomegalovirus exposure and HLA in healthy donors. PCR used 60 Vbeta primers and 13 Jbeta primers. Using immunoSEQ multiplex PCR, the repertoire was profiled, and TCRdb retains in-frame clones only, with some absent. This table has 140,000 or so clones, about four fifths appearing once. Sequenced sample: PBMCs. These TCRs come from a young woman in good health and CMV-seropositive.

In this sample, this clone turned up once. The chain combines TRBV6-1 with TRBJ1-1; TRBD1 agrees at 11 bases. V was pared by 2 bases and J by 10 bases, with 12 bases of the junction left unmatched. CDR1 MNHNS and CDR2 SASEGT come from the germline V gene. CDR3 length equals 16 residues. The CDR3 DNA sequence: TGTGCCAGCAGTGAACGAGGACAGGGGGCCAGTCTTGGAGCTTTCTTT. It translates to CASSERGQGASLGAFF.

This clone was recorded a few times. For the CDR3, the DNA is TGTGCCAGCAACTCTATCACAGCGGGAGGGAAACTGTTTTTT. It translates to CASNSITAGGKLFF. The chain combines TRBV5-6 with TRBJ1-4; D call uncertain. The V end lost 6 bases, the J end lost 11 bases, and 20 bases lay between the germline ends. This CDR3 comprises 14 residues. Germline-derived CDR1 and CDR2 are SGHDT and YYEEEE.

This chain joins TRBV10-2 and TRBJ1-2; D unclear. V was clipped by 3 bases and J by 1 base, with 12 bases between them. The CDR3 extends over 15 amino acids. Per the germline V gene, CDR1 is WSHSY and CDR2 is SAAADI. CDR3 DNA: TGCGCCAGCAGTGACCCGCTCACTCTTAACTATGGCTACACCTTC. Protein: CASSDPLTLNYGYTF.

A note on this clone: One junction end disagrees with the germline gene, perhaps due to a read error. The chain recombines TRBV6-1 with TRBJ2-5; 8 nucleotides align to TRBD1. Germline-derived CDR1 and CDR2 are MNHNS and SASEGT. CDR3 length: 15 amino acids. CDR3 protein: CASSEGDRNQETQYF. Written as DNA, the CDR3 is TGTGCCAGCAGCGAAGGGGACAGGAACCAAGAGACCCAGTACTTC.

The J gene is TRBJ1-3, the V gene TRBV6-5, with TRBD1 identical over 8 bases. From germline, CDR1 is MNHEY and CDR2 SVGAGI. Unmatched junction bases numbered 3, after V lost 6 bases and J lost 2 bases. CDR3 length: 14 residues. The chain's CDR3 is CASRKTGAGNTIYF. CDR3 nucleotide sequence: TGTGCCAGCAGAAAGACAGGGGCTGGAAACACCATATATTTT.

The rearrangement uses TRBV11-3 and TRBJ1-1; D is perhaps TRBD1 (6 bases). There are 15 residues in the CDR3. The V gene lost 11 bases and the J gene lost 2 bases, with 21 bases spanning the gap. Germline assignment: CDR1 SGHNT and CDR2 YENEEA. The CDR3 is CAGPTGYDANTEAFF. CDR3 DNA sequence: TGTGCCGGCCCCACAGGGTATGACGCCAACACTGAAGCTTTCTTT.

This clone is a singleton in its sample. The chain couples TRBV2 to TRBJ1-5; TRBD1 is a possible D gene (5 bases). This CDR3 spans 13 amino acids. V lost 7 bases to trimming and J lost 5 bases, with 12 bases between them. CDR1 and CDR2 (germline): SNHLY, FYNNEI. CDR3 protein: CASKMTDYQPQHF. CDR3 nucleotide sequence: TGTGCCAGCAAGATGACAGACTATCAGCCCCAGCATTTT. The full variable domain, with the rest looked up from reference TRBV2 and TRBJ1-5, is EPEVTQTPSHQVTQMGQEVILRCVPISNHLYFYWYRQILGQKVEFLVSFYNNEISEKSEIFDDQFSVERPDGSNFTLKIRSTKLEDSAMYFCASKMTDYQPQHFGDGTRLSIL.

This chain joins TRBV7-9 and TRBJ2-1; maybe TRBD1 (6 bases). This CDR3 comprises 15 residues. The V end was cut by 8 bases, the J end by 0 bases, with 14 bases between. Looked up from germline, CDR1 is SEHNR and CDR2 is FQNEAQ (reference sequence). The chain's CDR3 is CASAPRGSSYNEQFF. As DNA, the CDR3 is TGTGCCAGCGCCCCTAGGGGGAGCTCCTACAATGAGCAGTTCTTC.

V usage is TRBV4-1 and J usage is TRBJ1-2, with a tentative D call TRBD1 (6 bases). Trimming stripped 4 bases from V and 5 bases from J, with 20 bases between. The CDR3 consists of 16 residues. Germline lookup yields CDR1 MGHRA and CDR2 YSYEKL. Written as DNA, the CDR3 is TGCGCCAGCAGCCGAGCGCCCGGGGAAGGACAGTATGGCTACACCTTC. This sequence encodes CASSRAPGEGQYGYTF.

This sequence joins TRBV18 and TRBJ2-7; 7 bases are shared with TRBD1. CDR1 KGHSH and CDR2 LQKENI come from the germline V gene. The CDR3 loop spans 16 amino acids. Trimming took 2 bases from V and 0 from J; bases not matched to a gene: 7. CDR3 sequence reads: CASSPTPGQLSYEQYF. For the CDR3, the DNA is TGTGCCAGCTCACCAACACCGGGACAGCTCTCCTACGAGCAGTACTTC.

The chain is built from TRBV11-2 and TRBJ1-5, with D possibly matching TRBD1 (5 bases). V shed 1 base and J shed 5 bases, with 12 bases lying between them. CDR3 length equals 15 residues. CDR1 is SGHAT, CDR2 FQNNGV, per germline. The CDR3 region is CASSLVAGQDQPQHF. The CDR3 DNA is TGTGCCAGCAGCTTAGTGGCAGGGCAGGATCAGCCCCAGCATTTT.

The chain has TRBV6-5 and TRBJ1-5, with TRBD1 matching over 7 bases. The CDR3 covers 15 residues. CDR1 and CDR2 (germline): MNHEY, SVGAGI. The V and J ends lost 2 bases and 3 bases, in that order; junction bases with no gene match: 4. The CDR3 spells CASSYRTGINQPQHF. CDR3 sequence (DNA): TGTGCCAGCAGTTACAGGACAGGAATCAATCAGCCCCAGCATTTT.

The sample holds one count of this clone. CDR3 sequence reads: CASSLETSGGEYEQYF. CDR3 bases: TGTGCCAGCAGCTTAGAGACTAGCGGGGGAGAATACGAGCAGTACTTC. The V gene is TRBV7-2, the J gene TRBJ2-7; 12 nucleotides line up with TRBD2. Germline CDR1 is SGHTA and CDR2 is FQGNSA. The CDR3 has 16 residues. The junction had 5 bases not matched to a gene; V was cut back by 1 base and J by 4 bases.

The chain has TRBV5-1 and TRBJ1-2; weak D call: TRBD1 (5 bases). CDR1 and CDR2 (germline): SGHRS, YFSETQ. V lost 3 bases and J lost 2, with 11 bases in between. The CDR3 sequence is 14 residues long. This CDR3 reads CASSSAGENYGYTF. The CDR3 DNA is TGCGCCAGCAGCTCGGCGGGGGAAAACTATGGCTACACCTTC.

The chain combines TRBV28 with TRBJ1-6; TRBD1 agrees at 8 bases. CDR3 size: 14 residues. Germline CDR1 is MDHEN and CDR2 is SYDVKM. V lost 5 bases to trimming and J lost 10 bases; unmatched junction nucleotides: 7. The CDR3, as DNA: TGTGCCAGCAGTGGGACAGGTGGAGGCTCACCCCTCCACTTT. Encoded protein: CASSGTGGGSPLHF.

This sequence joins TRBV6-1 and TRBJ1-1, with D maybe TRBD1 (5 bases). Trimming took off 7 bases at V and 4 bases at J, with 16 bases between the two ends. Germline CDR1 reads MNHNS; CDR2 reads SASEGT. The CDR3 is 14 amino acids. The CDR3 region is CASNPPGYRTEAFF. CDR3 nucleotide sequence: TGTGCCAGCAATCCTCCAGGGTATCGCACTGAAGCTTTCTTT.

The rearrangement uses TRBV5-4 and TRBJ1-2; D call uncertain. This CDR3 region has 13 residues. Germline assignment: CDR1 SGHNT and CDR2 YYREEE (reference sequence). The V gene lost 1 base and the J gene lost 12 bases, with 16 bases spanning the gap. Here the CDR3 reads CASSLRETALNTF. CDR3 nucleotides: TGTGCCAGCAGCTTGCGGGAGACTGCCCTGAACACCTTC.

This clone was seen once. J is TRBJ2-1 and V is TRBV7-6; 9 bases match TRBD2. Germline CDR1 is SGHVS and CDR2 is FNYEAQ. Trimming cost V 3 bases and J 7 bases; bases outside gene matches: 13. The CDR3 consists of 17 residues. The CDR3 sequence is CASSFSLTRGGENEQFF. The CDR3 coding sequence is TGTGCCAGCAGCTTCTCTCTAACGCGGGGGGGTGAAAATGAGCAGTTCTTC.

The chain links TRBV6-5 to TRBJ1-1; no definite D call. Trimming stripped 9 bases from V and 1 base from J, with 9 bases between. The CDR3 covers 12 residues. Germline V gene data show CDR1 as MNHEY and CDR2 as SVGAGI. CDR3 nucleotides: TGTGCCAGTCGTACGAGGAACACTGAAGCTTTCTTT. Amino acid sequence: CASRTRNTEAFF.

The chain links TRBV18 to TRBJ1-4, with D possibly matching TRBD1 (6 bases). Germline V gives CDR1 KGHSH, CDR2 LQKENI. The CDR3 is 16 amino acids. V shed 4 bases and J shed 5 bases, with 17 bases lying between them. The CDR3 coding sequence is TGTGCCAGCTCACGACGCAGGGACACAGAGAATGAAAAACTGTTTTTT. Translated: CASSRRRDTENEKLFF.

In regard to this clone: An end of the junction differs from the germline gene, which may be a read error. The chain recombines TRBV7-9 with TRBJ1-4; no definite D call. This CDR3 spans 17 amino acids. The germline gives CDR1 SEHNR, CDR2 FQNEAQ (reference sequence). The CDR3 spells CSSSRGPGGSTNEKLFF. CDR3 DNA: TGTTCCAGCAGCCGAGGACCGGGAGGGTCAACTAATGAAAAACTGTTTTTT.

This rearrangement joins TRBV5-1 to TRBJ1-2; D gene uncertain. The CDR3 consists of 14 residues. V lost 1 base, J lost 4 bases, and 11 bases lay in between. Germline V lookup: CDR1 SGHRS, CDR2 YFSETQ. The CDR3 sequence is CASSLSPASYGYTF. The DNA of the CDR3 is TGCGCCAGCAGCTTGTCCCCAGCTAGCTATGGCTACACCTTC.

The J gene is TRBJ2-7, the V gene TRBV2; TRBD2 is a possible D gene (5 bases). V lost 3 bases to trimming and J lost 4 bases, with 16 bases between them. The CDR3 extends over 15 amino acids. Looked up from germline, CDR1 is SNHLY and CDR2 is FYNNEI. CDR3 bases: TGTGCCAGCAGTGAGATTGGGGTTCCGGGGTACGAGCAGTACTTC. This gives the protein CASSEIGVPGYEQYF.

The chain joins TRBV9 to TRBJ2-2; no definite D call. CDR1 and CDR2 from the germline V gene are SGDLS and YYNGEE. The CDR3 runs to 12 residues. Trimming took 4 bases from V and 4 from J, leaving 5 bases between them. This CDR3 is CASSTITGELFF. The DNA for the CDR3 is TGTGCCAGCAGCACAATCACCGGGGAGCTGTTTTTT.